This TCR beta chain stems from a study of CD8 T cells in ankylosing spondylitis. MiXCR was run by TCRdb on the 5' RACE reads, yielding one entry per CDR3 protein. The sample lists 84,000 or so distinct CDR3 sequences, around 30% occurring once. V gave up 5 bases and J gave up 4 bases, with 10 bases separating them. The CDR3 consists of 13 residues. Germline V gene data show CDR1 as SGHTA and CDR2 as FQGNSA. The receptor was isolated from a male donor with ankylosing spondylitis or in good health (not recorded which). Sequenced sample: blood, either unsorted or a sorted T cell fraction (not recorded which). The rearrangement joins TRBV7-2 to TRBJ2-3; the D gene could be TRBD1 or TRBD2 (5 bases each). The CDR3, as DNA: TGTGCCAGCAGCCCGGGACCATCAGATACGCAGTATTTT. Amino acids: CASSPGPSDTQYF.